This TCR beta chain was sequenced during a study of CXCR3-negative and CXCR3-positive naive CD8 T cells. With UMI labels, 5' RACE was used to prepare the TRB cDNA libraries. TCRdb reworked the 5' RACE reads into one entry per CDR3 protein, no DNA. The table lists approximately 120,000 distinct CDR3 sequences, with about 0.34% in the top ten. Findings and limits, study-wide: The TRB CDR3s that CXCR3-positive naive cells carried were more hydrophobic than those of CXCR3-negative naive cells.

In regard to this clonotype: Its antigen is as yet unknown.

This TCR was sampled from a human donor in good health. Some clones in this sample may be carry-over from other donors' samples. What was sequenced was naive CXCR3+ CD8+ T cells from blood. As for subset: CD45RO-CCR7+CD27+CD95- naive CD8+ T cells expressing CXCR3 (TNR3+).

CDR3 loop: CASSYPGRSYEQYF. The gene calls are TRBV7-9 and TRBJ2-7; TCRdb proposes TRBD1, but this gene call is untestable without DNA. The germline V gene has CDR1 SEHNR and CDR2 FQNEAQ (reference sequence). The CDR3 contains 14 residues.